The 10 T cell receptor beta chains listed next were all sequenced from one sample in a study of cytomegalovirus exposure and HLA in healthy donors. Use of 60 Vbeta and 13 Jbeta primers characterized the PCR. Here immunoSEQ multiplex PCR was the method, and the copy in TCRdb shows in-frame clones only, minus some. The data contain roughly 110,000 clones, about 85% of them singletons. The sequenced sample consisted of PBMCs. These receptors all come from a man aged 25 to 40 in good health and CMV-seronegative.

The CDR3 loop reads CASSLGRSTDTQYF. For the CDR3, the DNA is TGTGCCAGCAGCTTAGGCAGGAGCACAGATACGCAGTATTTT. The chain carries TRBV11-3 and TRBJ2-3; D unresolved. The germline CDR1 and CDR2 sequences are SGHNT and YENEEA. The CDR3 runs to 14 residues. V shed 1 base and J shed 0 bases, with 5 bases lying between them.

CDR3 amino acids: CATGDRVKEGNTIYF. The CDR3, as DNA: TGTGCCACCGGCGACAGGGTAAAAGAAGGAAACACCATATATTTT. This chain joins TRBV15 and TRBJ1-3; TRBD1 matches 7 bases. This CDR3 comprises 15 residues. The V segment lost 8 bases and the J segment 4 bases; nucleotides outside the gene matches: 11. In germline, CDR1 is LNHNV, CDR2 YYDKDF (reference sequence).

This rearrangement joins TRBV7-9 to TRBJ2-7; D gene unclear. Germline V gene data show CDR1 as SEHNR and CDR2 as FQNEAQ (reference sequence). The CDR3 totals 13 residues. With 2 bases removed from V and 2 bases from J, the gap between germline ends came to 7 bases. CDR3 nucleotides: TGTGCCAGCAGCTTATGGCTCCCCTACGAGCAGTACTTC. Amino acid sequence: CASSLWLPYEQYF.

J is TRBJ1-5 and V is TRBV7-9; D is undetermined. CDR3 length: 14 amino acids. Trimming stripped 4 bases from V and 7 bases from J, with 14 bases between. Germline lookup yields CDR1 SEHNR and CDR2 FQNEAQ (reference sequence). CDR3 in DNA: TGTGCCAGCAGCTCGACTTCATCAAGCCAGCCCCAGCATTTT. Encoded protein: CASSSTSSSQPQHF.

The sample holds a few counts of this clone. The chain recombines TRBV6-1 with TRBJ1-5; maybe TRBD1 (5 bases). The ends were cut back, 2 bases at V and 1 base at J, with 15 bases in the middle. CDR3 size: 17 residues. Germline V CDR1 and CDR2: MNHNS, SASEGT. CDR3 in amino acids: CASSEQGSAGSNQPQHF. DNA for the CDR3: TGTGCCAGCAGTGAACAGGGCTCGGCGGGGAGCAATCAGCCCCAGCATTTT.

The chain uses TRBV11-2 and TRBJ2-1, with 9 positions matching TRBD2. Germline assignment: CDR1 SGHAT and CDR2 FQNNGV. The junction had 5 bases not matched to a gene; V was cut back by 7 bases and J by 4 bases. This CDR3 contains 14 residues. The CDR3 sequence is CASKFLAGYNEQFF. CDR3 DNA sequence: TGTGCCAGCAAGTTTCTAGCGGGGTACAATGAGCAGTTCTTC. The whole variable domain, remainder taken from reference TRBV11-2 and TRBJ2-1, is EAGVAQSPRYKIIEKRQSVAFWCNPISGHATLYWYQQILGQGPKLLIQFQNNGVVDDSQLPKDRFSAERLKGVDSTLKIQPAKLEDSAVYLCASKFLAGYNEQFFGPGTRLTVL.

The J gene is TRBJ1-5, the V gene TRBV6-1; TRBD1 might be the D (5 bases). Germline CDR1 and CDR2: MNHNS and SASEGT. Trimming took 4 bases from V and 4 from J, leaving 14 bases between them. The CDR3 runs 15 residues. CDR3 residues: CASSGGGGRNQPQHF. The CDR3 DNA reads TGTGCCAGCAGTGGGGGGGGAGGAAGAAATCAGCCCCAGCATTTT.

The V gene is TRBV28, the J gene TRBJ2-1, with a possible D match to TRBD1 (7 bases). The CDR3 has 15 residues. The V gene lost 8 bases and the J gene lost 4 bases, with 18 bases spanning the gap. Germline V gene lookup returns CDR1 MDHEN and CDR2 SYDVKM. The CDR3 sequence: CASCFPGGIYNEQFF. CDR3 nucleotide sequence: TGTGCCAGCTGCTTCCCAGGGGGGATATACAATGAGCAGTTCTTC.

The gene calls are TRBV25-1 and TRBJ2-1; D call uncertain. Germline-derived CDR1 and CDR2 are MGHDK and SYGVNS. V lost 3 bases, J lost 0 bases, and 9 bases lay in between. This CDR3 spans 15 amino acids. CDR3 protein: CASSDGTSSYNEQFF. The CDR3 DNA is TGTGCCAGCAGTGATGGTACGAGCTCCTACAATGAGCAGTTCTTC.

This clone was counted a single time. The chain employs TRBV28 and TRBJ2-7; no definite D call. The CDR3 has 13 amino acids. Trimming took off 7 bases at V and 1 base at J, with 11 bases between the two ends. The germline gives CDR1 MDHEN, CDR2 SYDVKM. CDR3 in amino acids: CASIPRSSYEQYF. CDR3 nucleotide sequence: TGTGCCAGCATTCCTCGTTCGTCCTACGAGCAGTACTTC.